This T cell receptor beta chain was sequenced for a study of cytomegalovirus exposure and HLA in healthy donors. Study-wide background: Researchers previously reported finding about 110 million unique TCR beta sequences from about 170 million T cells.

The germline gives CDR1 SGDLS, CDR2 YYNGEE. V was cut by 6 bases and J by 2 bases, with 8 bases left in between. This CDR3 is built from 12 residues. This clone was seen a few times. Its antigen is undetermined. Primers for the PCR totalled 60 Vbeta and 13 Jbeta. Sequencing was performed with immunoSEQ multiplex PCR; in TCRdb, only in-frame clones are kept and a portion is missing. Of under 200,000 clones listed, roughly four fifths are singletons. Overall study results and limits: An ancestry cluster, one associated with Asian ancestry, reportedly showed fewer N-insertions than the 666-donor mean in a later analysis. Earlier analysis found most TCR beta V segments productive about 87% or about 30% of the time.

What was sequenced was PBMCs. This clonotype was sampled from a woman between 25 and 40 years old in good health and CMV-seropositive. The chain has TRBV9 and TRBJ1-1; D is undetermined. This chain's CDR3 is CASTPGNTEAFF. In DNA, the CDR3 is TGTGCCAGCACCCCCGGTAACACTGAAGCTTTCTTT.